This T cell receptor (beta chain) comes out of a study of blood T cells in healthy people across ages (dated by TCRdb to between 2015 and 2016). In the study overall: Template switching captured roughly one uniquely barcoded TCR beta cDNA molecule per two T cells in model experiments. Using deep sequencing normalized with unique cDNA molecular identifiers, the study measured how TCR beta repertoire diversity changes with age. Four age groups were formed from the donors: young (average 16 years), middle-aged (approximately 41), aged (62) and long-lived (about 80). Donors of different ages were randomly distributed across sequencing lanes to avoid experimental bias. Using the same blood draw, the study looked at two additional independent replicas of 1 million unique cDNA reads for two donors, one aged 18 to 30 and the other aged 80 or older. Overall study results and their limits: The long-lived group showed more naive CD4+ T cells, fewer expanded clones and increased TCR diversity than the aged group, suggesting age selection. Estimates of total diversity based on one million sequenced T cells were considered lower bounds and underestimates. The CMV infection status of donors was not known, potentially confounding age-related changes in expanded clonotypes. Observed TCR beta diversity per million T cells fell roughly linearly with age, and a significant reduction was already apparent by age about 36. Because profiling used bulk unsorted PBMCs, naive and antigen-experienced compartments could not be compared conclusively. A strong correlation was found between observed TCR beta diversity and the percentage of naive T cells measured by flow cytometry.

The method behind the library was 5' RACE. Sequenced on an Illumina HiSeq 2500. A second PCR of about 7 to 12 cycles was performed with a sample-barcoded 5' primer and a J-beta primer mix. A template-switch 5' adaptor carrying 12 random nucleotides introduced a unique molecular identifier onto each TCR beta cDNA molecule. Each sample yielded at least 3 million CDR3-containing paired-end reads. The Mint cDNA synthesis kit, primed by a TRBC-specific oligonucleotide, was used to synthesize first-strand cDNA from all RNA. After uracil-DNA glycosylase treatment, a first 18-cycle PCR used universal primers M1SS and BC2_uni_R on all cDNA. The original pipeline was this. For normalization, 1 million high-quality reads were randomly selected from each sample, with every read carrying a distinct molecular identifier. Reads sharing molecular identifiers were discarded rather than binned into consensus sequences. CDR3 identification, clonotype clustering and error correction used MiTCR with a Q25 quality threshold and the strictest error-elimination algorithm. A nonparametric unseen species model with Euler transformation was used to estimate a lower bound on total TCR beta diversity. Starting from the raw public reads, TCRdb applied fastp trimming at Q25, assembled clones with MiXCR and retained in-frame beta chains. For every CDR3 protein sequence, its rows merge into one entry that carries the most common genes and DNA. These V and J calls are TCRdb output, not the study's own analysis. This sample holds 800,000 to 950,000 distinct CDR3 sequences; roughly 48% were observed only once. 13% of the sample comes from the top ten.

Systemically healthy Caucasian individuals from Russia, over 30 in total and aged roughly 6 to 100 years, were included as donors. Each donor gave ten milliliters of peripheral blood, drawn into EDTA-treated Vacutainer tubes. PBMCs were isolated by Ficoll-Paque density-gradient centrifugation, with at least 6 million obtained per sample. Total RNA was extracted from PBMCs with Trizol reagent, with at least 5.5 micrograms obtained per sample. The percentages of naive CD45RAhigh/CD27high T cells were determined by flow cytometry on a PBMC aliquot from every donor. In the germline V gene (reference sequence), CDR1 corresponds to LGHDT and CDR2 to YNNKEL. Spanning cysteine to phenylalanine, the CDR3 consists of 14 amino acids. Left in the record is the CDR3 DNA by itself, 42 bases read in frame from the first base. Between the V and J ends, shortened by 4 bases and 6 bases respectively, the junction contains 16 bases.

Regarding this clonotype: Its binding antigen is unknown. No base quality values were provided; no much bigger clone lies one nucleotide off.

Sequencing was done on a sample of blood. The rearrangement combines TRBV3-1 with TRBJ2-7, with the D call perhaps TRBD1 or TRBD2, as 6 bases match in each case. The receptor was isolated from a young man in good health. The bases are TGTGCCAGCAGCCGAGAGGGGGGATTCGGCGAGCAGTACTTC. Its translation reads: CASSREGGFGEQYF.